This T cell receptor (beta chain) was captured in a study of T cell responses to AZD1222 COVID-19 vaccine. Whole-study findings and limits: Recipients of two AZD1222 doses showed rising Spike-specific TCR breadth and depth. Baseline seropositivity occurred in only a handful of AZD1222 recipients.

Clones were read by immunoSEQ multiplex PCR, and TCRdb kept only the in-frame ones, dropping some. Of 100,000 to 120,000 clones in the sample, 80% to 95% were seen once. With regard to this clone: The antigen is unknown.

Germline CDR1 is MNHEY and CDR2 is SVGEGT. The V gene lost 2 bases and the J gene lost 1 base, with 11 bases spanning the gap. The CDR3 is 15 residues long. The study pooled second doses at about 4 or about 12 weeks. The TCR was taken from an adult who received the AZD1222 COVID-19 vaccine. The rearrangement links TRBV6-2 or TRBV6-3 to TRBJ1-1, with D hard to call. The sample was peripheral blood, taken 28 days after the second AZD1222 dose. The CDR3 DNA follows: TGTGCCAGCAGTTACCGCGGATTGTCGAACACTGAAGCTTTCTTT. Translating it yields CASSYRGLSNTEAFF.